A selection of T cell receptor beta chains follows, all from one sample in a study of cytomegalovirus exposure and HLA in healthy donors. Method: immunoSEQ multiplex PCR; TCRdb's copy keeps in-frame clones and lacks some. The table shows about 89,000 clones, with about 80% occurring only once. Sequences were obtained from PBMCs. Every receptor here comes from a male donor in good health and CMV-seronegative. CDR3s leave out the opening cysteine and the closing phenylalanine or tryptophan. Each record gives: V gene, J gene, CDR3 protein.

v_gene: TRBV5-4
j_gene: TRBJ2-7
CDR3aa: ASSLSADSSSYEQY

v_gene: TRBV28
j_gene: TRBJ2-1
CDR3aa: ASSSTSGSSYNEQF

v_gene: TRBV5-6
j_gene: TRBJ1-2
CDR3aa: ASSLVDSYGYT

v_gene: TRBV6-5
j_gene: TRBJ2-7
CDR3aa: ASRSPGTGYEQY

v_gene: TRBV20-1
j_gene: TRBJ1-1
CDR3aa: SASKGTEAF

v_gene: TRBV21-1
j_gene: TRBJ2-1
CDR3aa: ASSKGGRDSYNEQF

v_gene: TRBV2
j_gene: TRBJ2-3
CDR3aa: ASRLAGDLPDTQY

v_gene: TRBV10-2
j_gene: TRBJ2-1
CDR3aa: ASRTGTKQF

v_gene: TRBV10-1
j_gene: TRBJ1-3
CDR3aa: ASSEGTPGNTIY

v_gene: TRBV28
j_gene: TRBJ2-7
CDR3aa: ASITGGGYEQY

v_gene: TRBV10-2
j_gene: TRBJ2-1
CDR3aa: ASKPRTSGRVLNEQF

v_gene: TRBV5-1
j_gene: TRBJ1-1
CDR3aa: ASSETGTAITEEAF

v_gene: TRBV28
j_gene: TRBJ2-3
CDR3aa: ASTPGTSGRGTQY

v_gene: TRBV4-3
j_gene: TRBJ1-2
CDR3aa: ASSEDLGGRFYGYT

v_gene: TRBV6-1
j_gene: TRBJ2-7
CDR3aa: ASNRLGQGYEQY

v_gene: TRBV5-6
j_gene: TRBJ2-7
CDR3aa: ASSLDGGYAYEQY

v_gene: TRBV2
j_gene: TRBJ1-5
CDR3aa: ASRYGQGRQPQH

v_gene: TRBV11-3
j_gene: TRBJ2-7
CDR3aa: ASSLGRLGVYEQY

v_gene: TRBV19
j_gene: TRBJ2-3
CDR3aa: ASNHLSDSSDTQY

v_gene: TRBV6-1
j_gene: TRBJ1-2
CDR3aa: ASSDLRFGQNYGYT

v_gene: TRBV7-2
j_gene: TRBJ1-1
CDR3aa: ASSFAAEGTEAF

v_gene: TRBV11-3
j_gene: TRBJ2-2
CDR3aa: ASSVSGVAGELF

v_gene: TRBV11-2
j_gene: TRBJ1-2
CDR3aa: ASSLHETRPSYGYT

v_gene: TRBV10-1
j_gene: TRBJ1-4
CDR3aa: ARVGTGYEKLF

v_gene: TRBV19
j_gene: TRBJ2-7
CDR3aa: ASSTTSGLSYEQY

v_gene: TRBV5-6
j_gene: TRBJ2-2
CDR3aa: ASSLAGARVTGELF

v_gene: TRBV6-5
j_gene: TRBJ1-2
CDR3aa: ASRQGYGYT

v_gene: TRBV11-3
j_gene: TRBJ2-1
CDR3aa: ASSLRGRYNEQF

v_gene: TRBV28
j_gene: TRBJ1-2
CDR3aa: ASSLGSTAHPSNYGYT

v_gene: TRBV18
j_gene: TRBJ2-3
CDR3aa: ASSPGLAGAGDTQY

v_gene: TRBV6-6
j_gene: TRBJ2-1
CDR3aa: ASRAGDSNEQF

v_gene: TRBV27
j_gene: TRBJ1-5
CDR3aa: ASSSVVQGNQPQH

v_gene: TRBV5-6
j_gene: TRBJ2-2
CDR3aa: ASRASSGGAPGELF

v_gene: TRBV28
j_gene: TRBJ1-2
CDR3aa: ASSSGTFYGYT

v_gene: TRBV7-2
j_gene: TRBJ2-4
CDR3aa: ASSPSGGRRDIQY

v_gene: TRBV11-3
j_gene: TRBJ2-1
CDR3aa: ASSKSVNEQF

v_gene: TRBV28
j_gene: TRBJ1-5
CDR3aa: ASSLSSRLGVSNQPQH

v_gene: TRBV9
j_gene: TRBJ2-5
CDR3aa: ASSVGEGRETQY

v_gene: TRBV7-2
j_gene: TRBJ1-5
CDR3aa: ASSPGTGGDQPQH

v_gene: TRBV30
j_gene: TRBJ1-1
CDR3aa: ALGGVTEAF

v_gene: TRBV13
j_gene: TRBJ2-3
CDR3aa: ASSLGLAGGQTDTQY

v_gene: TRBV27
j_gene: TRBJ2-5
CDR3aa: ASSPRQIRQETQY

v_gene: TRBV5-4
j_gene: TRBJ1-1
CDR3aa: ASSSRGQGADRAF

v_gene: TRBV7-2
j_gene: -
CDR3aa: ASSFMYEQY

v_gene: TRBV2
j_gene: TRBJ2-1
CDR3aa: ASRGLAGGDEQF